This T cell receptor (beta chain) was sequenced for a study of OX40 agonist ivuxolimab in advanced cancers. Notes on the study in general: Compared with others, partial responders at 0.1-3.0 mg/kg displayed clonal expansion among the lowest. There was clonal expansion of CD4+ and CD8+ blood T cells by week 6 at 0.1 to 3.0 mg/kg. Expanded clones were, on average, more numerous in CD8+ T cells than in CD4+.

TCRdb keeps only in-frame clones here, not all; method: immunoSEQ multiplex PCR. The table lists 65,000 to 85,000 clones, 70% to 90% of them singletons. This clone is judged medium-sized. Its antigen is not known. The CDR3 contains 16 residues. Trimming took 2 bases from V and 4 from J; bases not matched to a gene: 10. CDR1 SNHLY and CDR2 FYNNEI come from the germline V gene. The sampling schedule covered blood at baseline, cycle 4 day 1, and cycle 7 day 1. This specimen consisted of CD4+ or CD8+ T cells sorted from blood, obtained in a trial of the OX40 agonist ivuxolimab. The gene calls are TRBV2 and TRBJ1-2, with TRBD1 matching over 7 bases. The origin of this receptor is an adult with an advanced solid tumor such as melanoma, head and neck, liver or kidney cancer. The DNA of the CDR3 is TGTGCCAGCAGTGAATTTAAACAGGGGCTTATCTATGGCTACACCTTC. Translating gives CASSEFKQGLIYGYTF.